This T cell receptor (beta chain) was sequenced in a study of esophageal squamous cell carcinoma tumors (dated by TCRdb to 2020 to 2023). Describing the broader study: Patients were split into immuno relation high and low groups by principal component analysis with K-means clustering of immunohistochemical T-cell and checkpoint marker values. The approximately eleven cases yielded under 2,000,000 total TCRalpha reads and approximately 1.4 million total TCRbeta reads, and 31,954 and 34,876 of those reads, respectively, were unique. The study was designed to assess TCR repertoire diversity and shared TCR repertoires of T cells within the tumor environment of esophageal squamous cell carcinoma. A wider cohort of 50 to 55 surgically treated esophageal squamous cell carcinoma patients in Japan was included, comprising roughly 20 high and 30 or so low immuno relation cases. TCR sequencing covered some 10 patients: five randomly selected high immuno relation cases and five background-matched low immuno relation cases.

Anyone who had received neoadjuvant chemotherapy or who was missing clinical information was not enrolled. All of the TCR-sequenced cases shown were male, and each had a subtotal esophagectomy with 2- or 3-field lymphadenectomy. A Qiagen AllPrep kit was used to extract RNA from bulk tumor tissue sections, and T cells were not sorted. Small sections of surgically resected tumor tissue were stored in RNAlater reagent at -80°C until RNA extraction. As for this clonotype: It has no known antigen specificity. Base quality data are lacking; no much larger clone is found one base away.

Results and caveats for the whole study, not just this receptor: Around 30 TRAV|TRAJ and around 24 TRBV|TRBJ combinations appeared shared among high immuno relation cases, including TRAV13-1|TRAJ22 and TRBV7-9|TRBJ2-7. Given the large variation in the TCRalphabeta repertoire, shared V|J recombination candidates may have been selected by chance. A single dominant TCRalpha VJ recombination with apparently reduced TCRalpha diversity was observed in three of the 10 cases. The high and low immuno relation groups did not differ in total TCR repertoire counts, but the high immuno relation group had more significant repertoire counts. Only a few cases were included in the TCR repertoire analysis, and no investigation at the CDR3 clonotype level was carried out. Because TCRalpha and TCRbeta chains were sequenced separately, chain pairing and the antigens recognized remained unknown.

The library was built by means of 5' RACE. The PCR step used KAPA HiFi along with constant-region primers for TCRalpha or TCRbeta and a P20EA primer, and a nested second PCR with CA2 or CB2 followed. Amplification of TCR genes was performed by unbiased adaptor ligation RT-PCR, in which reverse transcription was carried out with Superscript III and a polyT18-containing BSL-18E primer. Once second-strand synthesis and blunting were done, the P10EA/P20EA adaptor was ligated onto the 5' end of the cDNA, and NotI digestion came next. For both the first and second PCRs, 20 cycles of 98 degrees C for 20 s, 65 degrees C for 30 s and 72 degrees C for 1 min were run. Amplicons were indexed with the Nextera XT Index kit v2 Set A, pooled equimolarly and quantified on a Qubit 2.0 Fluorometer. Sequencing used the Illumina MiSeq platform with 2x300 bp paired-end reads. As for the authors' bioinformatics: Reads were assigned to V and J genes by highest identity to IMGT reference sequences using Repertoire Genesis software ver.1.0. CDR3 was defined as the region from Cys104 to Phe118 plus Gly119 and was translated, and unique sequence reads were defined as those with distinct V, J and CDR3 amino acids. Shared V|J combinations were chosen if significant in both a Fisher's exact test in edgeR and a Mann Whitney U test. After singletons were removed and 500 repertoire combinations were bootstrapped, the repertoire dissimilarity index was calculated using the R rdi package. TCRdb took the public reads, trimmed them with fastp at Q25, ran MiXCR for clone calling and kept in-frame beta chains. Every distinct CDR3 protein forms one entry, paired with its most common genes and DNA. These V and J calls originate from TCRdb's pipeline instead of the authors' own analysis. The sample table shows about 5,600 distinct CDR3 sequences, and under 25% are seen once. Clones ranked in the top ten supply 31% of the sample.

The CDR3 starts with the cysteine, ends with the phenylalanine, and has 11 residues. The CDR3 DNA has 33 bases and is translated from base 1. The junction carries 9 bases between V and J, which are trimmed by 5 bases and 7 bases respectively. From a lookup of the germline V gene, CDR1 and CDR2 are SGHDN and FVKESK. Input material: tumor tissue. The rearranged segments are TRBV14 and TRBJ2-7; no D gene can be assigned with confidence. The receptor was derived from a man between 50 and 80 years old with esophageal squamous cell carcinoma. The CDR3 region reads CASSSQWEQYF. The DNA sequence reads TGTGCCAGCAGCTCCCAGTGGGAGCAGTACTTC.